Listed below are T cell receptor beta chains from one sample, sequenced in a study of blood T cell repertoires in COVID-19. TCRdb keeps only in-frame clones here, not all; method: immunoSEQ multiplex PCR. The sample has around 330,000 clones; approximately 90% are singletons. Sequencing was performed on PBMCs or T cells enriched from blood (not recorded which). Source of these receptors: a woman aged 18-30 years who had recovered from COVID-19. CDR3s include the opening cysteine and the closing phenylalanine or tryptophan. The D gene is left open where the match is weak. Only part of the rows carry a size: once, few, many, or a class if the clone is expanded.

clone_size	d_call	v_call	j_call	cdr3_aa
NA	NA	TRBV25-1	TRBJ2-3	CASSAFSDSDTQYF
NA	NA	TRBV28	TRBJ2-5	CASSLSREETQYF
NA	TRBD2	TRBV19	TRBJ2-3	CASSPSGASGRAEAQYF
NA	NA	TRBV21-1	TRBJ2-3	CASSLRDRGSDTQYF
NA	NA	TRBV7-8	TRBJ2-3	CASSGRDPRGTDTQYF
NA	NA	TRBV9	TRBJ2-2	CASSVVQAGELFF
NA	TRBD1	TRBV9	TRBJ1-2	CASSPRTGGAGYGYTF
NA	NA	TRBV6-4	TRBJ2-1	CASRLDSTTGNEQFF
NA	TRBD2	TRBV27	TRBJ2-2	CASSLRTSGSGELFF
NA	TRBD1	TRBV7-2	TRBJ1-2	CASSLAGTGPLSFYGYTF
NA	TRBD2	TRBV7-3	TRBJ2-3	CASSAGLATDTQYF
many	TRBD1	TRBV4-1	TRBJ1-1	CASSQTQGATEAFF
NA	NA	TRBV19	TRBJ1-1	CASSTTGNTEAFF
NA	NA	TRBV7-8	TRBJ1-3	CASSFNRNTIYF
NA	NA	TRBV6-5	TRBJ1-1	CASSKLRVSDTEAFF
few	NA	TRBV11-3	TRBJ2-3	CASSLGQSTDTQYF
NA	NA	TRBV4-2	TRBJ2-2	CASSQDRGTGELFF
NA	NA	TRBV5-1	TRBJ1-2	CASSLDASGYTF
NA	NA	TRBV7-6	TRBJ2-3	CASSLDSSTDTQYF
NA	NA	TRBV4-1	TRBJ1-6	CASSRATGTRNSPLHF
NA	NA	TRBV2	TRBJ1-4	CASSQGGGNEKLFF
NA	NA	TRBV2	TRBJ2-4	CASSEMGITSIQYF
NA	TRBD1	TRBV5-6	TRBJ1-6	CASSLQSGGSPLHF
NA	TRBD1	TRBV27	TRBJ1-1	CASSLLPGGRTEAFF